This T cell receptor beta chain was observed in a study of T-cell memory formation after mild COVID-19. TCRdb called the 5' RACE reads again in MiXCR, with one record for every CDR3 protein. The repertoire holds 150,000 to 200,000 distinct CDR3 sequences, with around 30% as singletons. After removal of 1 base from V and 7 bases from J, the junction contained 10 bases not matched to a gene. The CDR3 contains 16 residues. Germline values: CDR1 LGHNA, CDR2 YNFKEQ. This receptor was taken from an adult woman who had mild COVID-19 (a few samples of this study predate the infection). Cell type and time point are not known. V and J are TRBV4-2 and TRBJ2-1; 7 positions match TRBD2. Specimen: PBMCs or a T cell subset sorted from them (not recorded which). The chain's CDR3 is CASSQGVGGSLNEQFF. CDR3 bases: TGTGCCAGCAGCCAAGGGGTTGGCGGGAGTTTGAATGAGCAGTTCTTC.